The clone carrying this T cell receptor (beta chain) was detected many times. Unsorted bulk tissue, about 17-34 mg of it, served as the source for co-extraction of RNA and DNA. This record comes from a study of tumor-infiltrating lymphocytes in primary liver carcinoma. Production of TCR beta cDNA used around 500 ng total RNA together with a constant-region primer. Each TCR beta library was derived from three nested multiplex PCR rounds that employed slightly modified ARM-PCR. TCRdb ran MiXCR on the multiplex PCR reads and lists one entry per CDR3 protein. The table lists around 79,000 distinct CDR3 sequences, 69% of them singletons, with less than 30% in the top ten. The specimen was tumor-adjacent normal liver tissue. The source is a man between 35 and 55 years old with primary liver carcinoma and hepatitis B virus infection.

The CDR3 region has the DNA TGTGCCAGCAGACACCGGGACTATAGCGATGAGCAGTTCTTC. Amino acids: CASRHRDYSDEQFF. The V and J genes are TRBV6-5 and TRBJ2-1; TRBD2 matches at 7 bases. The CDR3 covers 14 residues. V lost 6 bases to trimming and J lost 8 bases; unmatched junction nucleotides: 10. CDR1 is MNHEY, CDR2 SVGAGI, per germline.